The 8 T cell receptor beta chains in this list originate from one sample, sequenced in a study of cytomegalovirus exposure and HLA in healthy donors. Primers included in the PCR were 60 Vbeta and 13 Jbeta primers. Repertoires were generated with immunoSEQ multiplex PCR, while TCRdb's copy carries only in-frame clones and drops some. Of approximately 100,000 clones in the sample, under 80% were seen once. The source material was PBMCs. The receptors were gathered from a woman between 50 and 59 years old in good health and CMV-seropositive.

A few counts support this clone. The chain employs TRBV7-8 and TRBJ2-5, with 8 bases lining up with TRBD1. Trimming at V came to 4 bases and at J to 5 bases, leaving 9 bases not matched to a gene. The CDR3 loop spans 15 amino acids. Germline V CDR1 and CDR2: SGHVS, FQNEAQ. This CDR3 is CASSSPQGARETQYF. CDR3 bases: TGTGCCAGCAGCTCGCCTCAGGGGGCAAGGGAGACCCAGTACTTC.

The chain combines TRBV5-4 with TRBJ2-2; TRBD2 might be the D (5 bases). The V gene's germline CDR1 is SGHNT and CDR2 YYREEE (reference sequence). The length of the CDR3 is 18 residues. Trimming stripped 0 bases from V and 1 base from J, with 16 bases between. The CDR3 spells CASSLVGSARVNTGELFF. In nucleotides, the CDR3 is TGTGCCAGCAGCTTGGTTGGTAGCGCTCGGGTGAACACCGGGGAGCTGTTTTTT.

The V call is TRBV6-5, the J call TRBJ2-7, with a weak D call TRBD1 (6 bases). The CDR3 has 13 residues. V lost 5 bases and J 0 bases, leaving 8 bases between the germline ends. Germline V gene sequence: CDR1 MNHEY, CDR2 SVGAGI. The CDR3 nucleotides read TGTGCCAGCAGTGAGGGGGTCTCCTACGAGCAGTACTTC. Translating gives CASSEGVSYEQYF.

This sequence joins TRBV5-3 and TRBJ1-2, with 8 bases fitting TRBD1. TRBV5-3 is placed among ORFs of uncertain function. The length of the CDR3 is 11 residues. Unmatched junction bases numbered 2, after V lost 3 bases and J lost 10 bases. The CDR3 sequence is CARSSRGLYTF. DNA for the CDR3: TGTGCCAGAAGCTCCAGGGGGCTCTACACCTTC.

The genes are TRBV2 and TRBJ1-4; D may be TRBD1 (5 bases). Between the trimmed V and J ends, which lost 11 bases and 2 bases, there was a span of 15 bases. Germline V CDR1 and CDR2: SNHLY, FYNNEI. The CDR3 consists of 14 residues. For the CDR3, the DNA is TGTGCCGGGCGGCCGGGACTGACTAATGAAAAACTGTTTTTT. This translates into CAGRPGLTNEKLFF.

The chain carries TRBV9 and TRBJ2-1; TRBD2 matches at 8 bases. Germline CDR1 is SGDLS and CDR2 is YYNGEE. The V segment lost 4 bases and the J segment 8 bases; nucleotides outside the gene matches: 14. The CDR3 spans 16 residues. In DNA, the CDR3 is TGTGCCAGCAGCTCTACCGCCGGGGGGGGCGGGGATGAGCAGTTCTTC. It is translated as CASSSTAGGGGDEQFF.

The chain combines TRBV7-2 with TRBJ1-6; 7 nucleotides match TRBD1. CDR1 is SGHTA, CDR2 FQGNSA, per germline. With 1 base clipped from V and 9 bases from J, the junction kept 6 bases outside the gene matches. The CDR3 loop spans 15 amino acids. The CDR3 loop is CASSLGGQNTSPLHF. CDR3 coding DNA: TGTGCCAGCAGCTTAGGGGGACAGAATACTTCACCCCTCCACTTT. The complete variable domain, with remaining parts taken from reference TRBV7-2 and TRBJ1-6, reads GAGVSQSPSNKVTEKGKDVELRCDPISGHTALYWYRQSLGQGLEFLIYFQGNSAPDKSGLPSDRFSAERTGGSVSTLTIQRTQQEDSAVYLCASSLGGQNTSPLHFGNGTRLTVT.

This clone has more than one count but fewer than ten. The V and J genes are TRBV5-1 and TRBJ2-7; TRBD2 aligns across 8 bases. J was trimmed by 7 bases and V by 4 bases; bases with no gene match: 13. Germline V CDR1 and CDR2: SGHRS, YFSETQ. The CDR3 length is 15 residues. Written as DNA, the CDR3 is TGCGCCAGCAGCCTGAATAGCGGGGAGGTGGGGGAGCAGTACTTC. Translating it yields CASSLNSGEVGEQYF.